The 13 T cell receptor beta chains listed next were all sequenced from one sample in a study of T cell responses to AZD1222 COVID-19 vaccine. Profiled with immunoSEQ multiplex PCR; TCRdb holds only in-frame clones, not every one. The table lists about 120,000 clones, 75% to 90% of them singletons, with about 2.5% in the top ten. The sample was peripheral blood, taken 28 days after the second AZD1222 dose. The receptor set was obtained from an adult who received the AZD1222 COVID-19 vaccine.

The chain joins TRBV9 to TRBJ1-2, with no clear D. The germline gives CDR1 SGDLS, CDR2 YYNGEE. The CDR3 is made up of 16 amino acids. V shed 2 bases and J shed 2 bases, with 16 bases lying between them. The CDR3 is CASSVKPDGINYGYTF. DNA of the CDR3: TGTGCCAGCAGCGTGAAACCGGACGGGATCAACTATGGCTACACCTTC.

The chain combines TRBV10-3 with TRBJ1-2; no clear D gene. CDR1 and CDR2 from the germline V gene are ENHRY and SYGVKD. CDR3 length: 12 amino acids. Trimming left V 2 bases short and J 6 bases short, with 7 bases between. The CDR3: CAISETVDGYTF. DNA for the CDR3: TGTGCCATCAGTGAGACAGTAGATGGCTACACCTTC.

This chain connects TRBV5-1 to TRBJ2-2; D tentatively reads TRBD1 or TRBD2 (5 bases each). V was cut by 4 bases and J by 1 base, with 11 bases left in between. This CDR3 is 15 amino acids long. Germline CDR1 and CDR2: SGHRS and YFSETQ. The CDR3 nucleotides are TGCGCCAGCAGCCCGAGGGGATTGAACACCGGGGAGCTGTTTTTT. This translates into CASSPRGLNTGELFF.

The chain combines TRBV10-3 with TRBJ2-3, with D possibly matching TRBD1 (6 bases). CDR1 is ENHRY, CDR2 SYGVKD, per germline. Trimming left V 3 bases short and J 1 base short, with 14 bases between. This CDR3 spans 16 amino acids. In nucleotides, the CDR3 is TGTGCCATCAGTGACTTCGACAGGTCGGGCACAGATACGCAGTATTTT. As protein: CAISDFDRSGTDTQYF.

CDR3: CASTIGGTVNTEAFF. In DNA form, the CDR3 reads TGTGCCAGCACCATAGGGGGGACGGTGAACACTGAAGCTTTCTTT. This rearrangement joins TRBV6-6 to TRBJ1-1, with TRBD1 as a possible D gene (6 bases). The germline V gene encodes CDR1 MNHNY and CDR2 SVGAGI (reference sequence). The CDR3 length is 15 residues. The V end was cut by 7 bases, the J end by 0 bases, with 15 bases between.

The rearrangement joins TRBV3-1 (or the pseudogene TRBV3-2) to TRBJ1-5; D ambiguous. V was clipped by 2 bases and J by 5 bases, with 25 bases between them. Germline V CDR1 and CDR2: LGHDT, YNNKEL (reference sequence). The CDR3 is 19 residues long. CDR3 sequence (DNA): TGTGCCAGCAGCCAACCCCGACCGAAGAGCCTAGCGTGCGATCAGCCCCAGCATTTT. Amino acids: CASSQPRPKSLACDQPQHF.

This clone was seen once. This chain links TRBV6-2 or TRBV6-3 with TRBJ2-5; the D call may be TRBD1 or TRBD2 (6 bases each). V gave up 2 bases and J gave up 4 bases, with 11 bases separating them. Germline lookup yields CDR1 MNHEY and CDR2 SVGEGT. This CDR3 has 14 residues. The CDR3 DNA sequence: TGTGCCAGCAGTTACGAACCGGGGGCAGAGACCCAGTACTTC. Amino acids: CASSYEPGAETQYF.

The chain employs TRBV6-5 and TRBJ1-6, with D unresolved. The V and J ends lost 5 bases and 9 bases respectively, with 11 bases between them. Germline V CDR1 and CDR2: MNHEY, SVGAGI. This CDR3 region has 13 residues. The CDR3 DNA reads as TGTGCCAGCAGTCCCGATGGACGTTCACCCCTCCACTTT. Amino acids: CASSPDGRSPLHF.

The V and J genes are TRBV19 and TRBJ1-2; 8 bases agree with TRBD1. The CDR3 loop spans 14 amino acids. Germline-derived CDR1 and CDR2 are LNHDA and SQIVND (reference sequence). The V and J ends lost 6 bases and 6 bases, in that order; junction bases with no gene match: 9. The CDR3 here is CASRLRTGNNGYTF. The CDR3 coding sequence is TGTGCCAGTAGACTCAGGACAGGGAACAATGGCTACACCTTC.

This clone has only one observation. This rearrangement joins TRBV27 to TRBJ1-1, with 8 bases matching TRBD1. V shed 1 base, J shed 2 bases, and the junction held 9 bases outside the gene matches. Germline CDR1 reads MNHEY; CDR2 reads SMNVEV (reference sequence). The CDR3 spans 17 residues. The DNA of the CDR3 is TGTGCCAGCAGTTTATTTGCCAGGGGGCGAACTAACACTGAAGCTTTCTTT. Its translation: CASSLFARGRTNTEAFF.

The chain combines TRBV19 with TRBJ1-6, with D possibly TRBD1 on 5 matching bases. V was clipped by 3 bases and J by 7 bases, with 13 bases between them. The germline gives CDR1 LNHDA, CDR2 SQIVND (reference sequence). The CDR3 totals 15 residues. The CDR3 spells CASSIGGFGNSPLHF. The CDR3 coding sequence is TGTGCCAGTAGTATCGGGGGGTTTGGCAATTCACCCCTCCACTTT.

The chain employs TRBV5-1 and TRBJ1-1; TRBD1 agrees at 9 bases. The CDR3 is 15 residues long. V was clipped by 2 bases and J by 5 bases; unmatched bases: 7. Germline V gene lookup returns CDR1 SGHRS and CDR2 YFSETQ. The CDR3 DNA is TGCGCCAGCAGCTTACAGGGGGCGCCTGGGACTGAAGCTTTCTTT. Amino acids: CASSLQGAPGTEAFF.

This chain uses TRBV4-2 with TRBJ1-4, with TRBD1 as a possible D gene (5 bases). The CDR3 runs to 16 residues. CDR1 and CDR2 from the germline V gene are LGHNA and YNFKEQ. V dropped 0 bases and J dropped 9 bases, with 17 bases sitting between them. The CDR3 coding sequence is TGTGCCAGCAGCCAAGATCGGGGAAGGGGTCATAAAAAACTGTTTTTT. This gives the protein CASSQDRGRGHKKLFF.